A single sample gave rise to the 18 T cell receptor beta chains below, sequenced in a study of T and B cells in COVID-19 patients (dated by TCRdb to the early 2020s). TRB repertoires were amplified using about 220-500 ng of genomic DNA isolated from blood. Sequencing used an Illumina MiSeq. Multiplex PCR with BIOMED2 TRB-A/B primer pools was used to amplify the TRB rearrangements. In-frame beta chains were kept once TCRdb had trimmed the public reads at Q25 with fastp and called clones with MiXCR. Rows with one shared CDR3 protein collapse into an entry with the most common genes and DNA. The sample table shows about 11,000 distinct CDR3 sequences, and around 33% are seen once. About a sixth of the sample lies in the top ten. The sample was blood. The receptors derive from a human donor with active COVID-19.

This clonotype was observed a handful of times. The V call is TRBV27, the J call TRBJ1-2, with a tentative D call TRBD1 (6 bases). Germline V CDR1 and CDR2: MNHEY, SMNVEV (reference sequence). Trimming pared 4 bases from V and 4 bases from J, leaving 16 bases between. There are 15 residues in the CDR3. CDR3 in DNA: TGTGCCAGCAGTTCCCTTAGCAGGGGCTCCTATGGCTACACCTTC. Protein sequence: CASSSLSRGSYGYTF.

About this clonotype: A much bigger clone sits one base away, suggesting this may be a read error. The gene calls are TRBV29-1 and TRBJ1-1; D remains unclear. CDR3 length: 13 amino acids. V was pared by 6 bases and J by 3 bases, with 14 bases between. Germline V lookup: CDR1 SQVTM, CDR2 ANQGSEA. The CDR3 sequence is CSVNEGEDTEAFF. CDR3 DNA sequence: TGCAGCGTCAACGAGGGTGAGGACACTGAAGCTTTCTTT.

This clonotype was recorded a few times. The chain recombines TRBV6-5 with TRBJ2-7; 9 nucleotides align to TRBD2. CDR1 and CDR2 from the germline V gene are MNHEY and SVGAGI. With V trimmed by 6 bases and J by 4 bases, 4 bases remained unmatched. CDR3 length: 13 amino acids. The CDR3 nucleotides are TGTGCCAGCAGCGCGGGGGGGCGGTACGAGCAGTACTTC. Protein sequence: CASSAGGRYEQYF.

As to this clonotype: One junction end disagrees with the germline gene, perhaps due to a read error. In DNA, the CDR3 is TGCGCCAGCAGCTCAGCAGACGGTACCAGGGGCTATGGCTACACCTTC. This gives the protein CASSSADGTRGYGYTF. The chain joins TRBV13 to TRBJ1-2; a weak D match, TRBD1 (6 bases). From germline, CDR1 is PRHDT and CDR2 FYEKMQ (reference sequence). The CDR3 contains 16 residues.

There are a few counts of this clonotype. V is TRBV6-1 and J is TRBJ2-1, with 7 bases aligning to TRBD2. The CDR3 covers 14 residues. V lost 8 bases, J lost 9 bases, and 13 bases stayed unmatched. Germline V gene data show CDR1 as MNHNS and CDR2 as SASEGT. CDR3 protein: CASQTGSGTGEQFF. For the CDR3, the DNA is TGTGCCAGCCAAACGGGGAGCGGGACCGGTGAGCAGTTCTTC.

This clonotype was recorded a few times. The gene calls are TRBV11-1 and TRBJ1-2; D gene ambiguous. Germline lookup yields CDR1 SGHAT and CDR2 FQDESV (reference sequence). This CDR3 is built from 16 residues. V was shortened by 5 bases and J by 5 bases, with 21 bases between the two germline ends. CDR3 sequence (DNA): TGTGCCAGCAGCCCTACCTGGACCCCCCGTACGTATGGCTACACCTTC. Protein product: CASSPTWTPRTYGYTF.

V and J are TRBV6-5 and TRBJ2-7, with D tentatively TRBD2 (7 bases). Trimming shortened V by 2 bases and J by 0 bases, and 11 bases separated the two germline ends. In germline, CDR1 is MNHEY, CDR2 SVGAGI. This CDR3 region has 15 residues. CDR3 sequence: CASSYGGGGSYEQYF. In DNA form, the CDR3 reads TGTGCCAGCAGTTACGGGGGCGGGGGCTCCTACGAGCAGTACTTC.

In the case of this clonotype: Just one base apart from a much larger clone, this may be a read error. The V and J genes are TRBV27 and TRBJ2-2; possible D gene TRBD2, 5 bases. V was trimmed by 5 bases and J by 4 bases, leaving 14 bases between them. CDR1 is MNHEY, CDR2 SMNVEV, per germline (reference sequence). The CDR3 loop spans 15 amino acids. CDR3 sequence reads: CASSLDPGVTGELFF. CDR3 DNA sequence: TGTGCCAGCAGTCTGGACCCCGGGGTCACCGGGGAGCTGTTTTTT.

The gene calls are TRBV19 and TRBJ2-2, with 9 positions matching TRBD2. Germline V lookup: CDR1 LNHDA, CDR2 SQIVND (reference sequence). The CDR3 totals 16 residues. The V gene end was trimmed by 4 bases and the J gene end by 4 bases; junction bases not matched to a gene: 7. CDR3 DNA: TGTGCCAGTAGTAGGGGCGGGACTAGCCCCACCGGGGAGCTGTTTTTT. Encoded protein: CASSRGGTSPTGELFF.

This chain joins TRBV6-5 and TRBJ1-1, with D perhaps TRBD1 (5 bases). The CDR3 extends over 11 amino acids. The V gene's germline CDR1 is MNHEY and CDR2 SVGAGI. Trimming cost V 5 bases and J 10 bases, with 11 bases left between them. The CDR3: CASSEGVGAFF. Written as DNA, the CDR3 is TGTGCCAGCAGTGAAGGGGTAGGAGCTTTCTTT.

The rearrangement joins TRBV10-3 to TRBJ1-5, with D uncertain. Between the trimmed V and J ends, which lost 4 bases and 3 bases, there was a span of 16 bases. CDR3 size: 16 residues. Germline V gene sequence: CDR1 ENHRY, CDR2 SYGVKD. The CDR3 sequence is CAISAGGPGDNQPQHF. The CDR3 DNA reads as TGTGCCATCAGTGCGGGAGGGCCGGGCGACAATCAGCCCCAGCATTTT.

This chain uses TRBV20-1 with TRBJ2-7; D ambiguous. V lost 7 bases, J lost 6 bases, and 16 bases lay in between. CDR3 length: 12 amino acids. The V gene's germline CDR1 is DFQATT and CDR2 SNEGSKA (reference sequence). CDR3 residues: CSGSGPWGEQYF. CDR3 sequence (DNA): TGCAGTGGATCCGGCCCATGGGGCGAGCAGTACTTC.

Points on this clonotype: This may stem from a read error, because a much larger clone lies one nucleotide away. V usage is TRBV29-1 and J usage is TRBJ2-3, with 8 bases aligning to TRBD1. V was pared by 4 bases and J by 1 base, with 4 bases of the junction left unmatched. Germline CDR1 and CDR2: SQVTM and ANQGSEA. This CDR3 region has 14 residues. The CDR3 loop reads CSVAGGEGTDTQYF. The CDR3 DNA is TGCAGCGTTGCAGGGGGCGAAGGCACAGATACGCAGTATTTT.

This chain joins TRBV12-3 or TRBV12-4 and TRBJ2-1; D perhaps matches TRBD2 (6 bases). The CDR3 extends over 14 amino acids. Deletions cut 6 bases from V and 4 bases from J, with 13 bases between. This CDR3 is CASRIPGGYNEQFF. The CDR3, as DNA: TGTGCCAGCAGGATCCCCGGGGGTTACAATGAGCAGTTCTTC.

This clonotype was recorded a few times. The V gene is TRBV6-6, the J gene TRBJ1-1, with a tentative D call TRBD1 (6 bases). V lost 7 bases and J 1 base, leaving 10 bases between the germline ends. The V gene's germline CDR1 is MNHNY and CDR2 SVGAGI (reference sequence). The CDR3 extends over 13 amino acids. The CDR3 region is CASNPTGNTEAFF. The CDR3 DNA reads TGTGCCAGCAACCCGACAGGGAACACTGAAGCTTTCTTT.

Of note for this clonotype: One junction end disagrees with the germline gene, perhaps due to a read error. This chain connects TRBV19 to TRBJ2-2, with 13 bases aligning to TRBD2. The length of the CDR3 is 16 residues. CDR1 is LNHDA, CDR2 SQIVND, per germline (reference sequence). The CDR3 protein is CASSIGTSGVTGEMFF. The CDR3 DNA reads as TGTGCCAGTAGTATTGGGACTAGCGGGGTCACCGGGGAGATGTTTTTT.

The genes are TRBV4-2 and TRBJ2-1; 9 positions agree with TRBD2. With 5 bases clipped from V and 0 bases from J, the junction kept 14 bases outside the gene matches. CDR1 is LGHNA, CDR2 YNFKEQ, per germline. The CDR3 totals 19 residues. CDR3 sequence reads: CASSAWVIAGATSYNEQFF. The CDR3 nucleotides are TGTGCCAGCAGCGCGTGGGTTATAGCGGGGGCGACCTCCTACAATGAGCAGTTCTTC.

CDR3 sequence: CASSDSTSTDTQYF. The CDR3 DNA reads as TGTGCCAGCAGCGACAGTACTAGCACAGATACGCAGTATTTT. This chain connects TRBV28 to TRBJ2-3; D perhaps matches TRBD1 (5 bases). Germline V lookup: CDR1 MDHEN, CDR2 SYDVKM. CDR3 length: 14 residues. The V and J ends lost 6 bases and 0 bases respectively, with 10 bases between them.